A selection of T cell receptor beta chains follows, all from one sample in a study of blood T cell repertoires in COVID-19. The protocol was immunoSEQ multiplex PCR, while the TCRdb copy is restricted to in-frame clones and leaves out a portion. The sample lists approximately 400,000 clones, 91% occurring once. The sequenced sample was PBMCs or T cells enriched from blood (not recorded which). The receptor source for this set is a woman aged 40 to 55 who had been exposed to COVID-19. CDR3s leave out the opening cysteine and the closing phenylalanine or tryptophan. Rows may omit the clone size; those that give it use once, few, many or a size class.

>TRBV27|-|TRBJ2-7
ASTLLAPGQGPYEQY
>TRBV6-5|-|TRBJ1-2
AIERRDHNYGYT
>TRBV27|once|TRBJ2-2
ASMGHVTGELF
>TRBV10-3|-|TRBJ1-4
AISDRGQTGVF
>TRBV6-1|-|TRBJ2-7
ASSEALIQY
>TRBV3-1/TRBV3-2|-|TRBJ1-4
ASSQPRGAANEKLF
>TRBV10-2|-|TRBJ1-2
ASSVDFGWSGGYT
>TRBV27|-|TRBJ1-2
ASGAGWGYT
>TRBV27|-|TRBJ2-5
ASSFGTLAGVRETQY
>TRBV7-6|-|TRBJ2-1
ASSSISLAGAPNEQF
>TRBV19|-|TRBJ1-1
ASSFLAGQIGEAF
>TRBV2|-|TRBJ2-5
ASRGGETQY
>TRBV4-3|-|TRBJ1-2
ASSQIPGGEPNGYT
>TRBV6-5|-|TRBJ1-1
ASGRAFGSDTEAF
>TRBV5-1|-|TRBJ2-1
ASRPTSGWSSYNEQF
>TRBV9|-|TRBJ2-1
ASSVGLAGVGSEQF
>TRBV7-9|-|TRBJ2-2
ASSLGRERRELF
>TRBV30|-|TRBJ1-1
AWSTGGLYTEAF
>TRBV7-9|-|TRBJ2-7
ASSLVGGYEQY
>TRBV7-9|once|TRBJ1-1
ASRTEAVNTEAF
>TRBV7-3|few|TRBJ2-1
ASSWGQADNEQF
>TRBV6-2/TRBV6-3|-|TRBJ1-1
ASSTRGDTEAF
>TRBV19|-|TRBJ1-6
ASRDYLNSYNSPLH
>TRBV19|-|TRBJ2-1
ASSEASGTSGEQF
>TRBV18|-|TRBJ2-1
ASSPGTRIEQF
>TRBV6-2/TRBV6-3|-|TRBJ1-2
ASSPRDRGKYRPLKGGYT
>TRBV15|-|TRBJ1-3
ATSTRTDSGNTIY
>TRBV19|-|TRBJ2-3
ASSRGPTGGTDTQY
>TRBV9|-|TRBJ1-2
ASSVGRTGAANYGYT
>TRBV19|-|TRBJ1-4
ASKRDRSSAPTNEKLF
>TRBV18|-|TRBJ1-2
ASSPPFRGSGYT
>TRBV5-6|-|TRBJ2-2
ASSLVRGQNTGELF
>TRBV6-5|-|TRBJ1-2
ASSTGDAYGYT
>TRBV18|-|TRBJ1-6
ASSPLQGLNSPLH
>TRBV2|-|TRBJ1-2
AGKGAGANYGYT
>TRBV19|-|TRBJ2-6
ASSISGSGANVLT
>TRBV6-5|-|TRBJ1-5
ASRDSNGQPQH
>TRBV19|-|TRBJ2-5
ASSIDRMRETQY
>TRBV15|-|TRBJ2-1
ATSRDAGQGREQF
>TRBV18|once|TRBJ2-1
ASSPGVAGGSYNEQF
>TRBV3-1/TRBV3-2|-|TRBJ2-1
ASSQGGQRYNEQF
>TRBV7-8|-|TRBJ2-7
ASSLENTPYEQY
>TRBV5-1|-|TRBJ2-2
ASSFAGANTGELF
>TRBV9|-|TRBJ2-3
ASSVIAGGDTQY
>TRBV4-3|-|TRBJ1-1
ASSPGTGEGVDTEAF
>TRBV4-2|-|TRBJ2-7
ASSQEAGASYEQY
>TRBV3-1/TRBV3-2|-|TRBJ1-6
ASSQGGANSPLH
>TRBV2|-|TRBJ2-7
ASSTPTDTSYEQY
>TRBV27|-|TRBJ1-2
ASRQGPWGYT
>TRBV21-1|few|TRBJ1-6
ASSVREKSYNSPLH
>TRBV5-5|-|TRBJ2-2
ASMDSPTNTGELF
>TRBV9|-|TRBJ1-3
ASSVGQGSGNTIY
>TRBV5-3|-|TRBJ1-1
ARSLSVNTEAF